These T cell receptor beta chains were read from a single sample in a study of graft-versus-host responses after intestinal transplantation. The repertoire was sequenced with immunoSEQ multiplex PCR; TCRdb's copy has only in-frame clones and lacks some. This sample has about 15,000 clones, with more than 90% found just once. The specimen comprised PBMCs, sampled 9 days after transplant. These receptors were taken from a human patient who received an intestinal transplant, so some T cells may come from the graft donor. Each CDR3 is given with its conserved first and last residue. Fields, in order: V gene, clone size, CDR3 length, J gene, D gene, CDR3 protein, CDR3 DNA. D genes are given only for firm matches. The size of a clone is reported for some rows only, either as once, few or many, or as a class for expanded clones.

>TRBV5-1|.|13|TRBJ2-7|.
CASSFTGDYEQYF
TGCGCCAGCAGCTTCACGGGGGACTACGAGCAGTACTTC
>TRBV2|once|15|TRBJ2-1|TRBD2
CATTSGTNSYNEQFF
TGTGCCACCACTAGCGGGACAAACTCCTACAATGAGCAGTTCTTC
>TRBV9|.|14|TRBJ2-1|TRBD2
CASSPTDGGYEQFF
TGTGCCAGCAGCCCGACTGACGGGGGGTATGAGCAGTTCTTC
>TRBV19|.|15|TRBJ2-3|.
CASSMGASGGDTQYF
TGTGCCAGTAGTATGGGGGCTAGCGGAGGAGATACGCAGTATTTT
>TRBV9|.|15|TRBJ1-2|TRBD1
CASSFRDSAIYGYTF
TGTGCCAGCAGCTTCCGGGACAGTGCTATCTATGGCTACACCTTC
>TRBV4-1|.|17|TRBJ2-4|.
CASSQPPGWGVKNIQYF
TGCGCCAGCAGCCAACCCCCTGGGTGGGGAGTCAAAAACATTCAGTACTTC
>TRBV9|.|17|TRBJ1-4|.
CASSPRGSYRTNEKLFF
TGTGCCAGCAGCCCTCGTGGCAGCTATAGAACTAATGAAAAACTGTTTTTT
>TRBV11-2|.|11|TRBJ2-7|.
CASSLGPEQYF
TGTGCCAGCAGCTTAGGTCCCGAGCAGTACTTC
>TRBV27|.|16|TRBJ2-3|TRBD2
CASSLFSGRDTDTQYF
TGTGCCAGCAGTTTATTTAGCGGGAGGGACACAGATACGCAGTATTTT
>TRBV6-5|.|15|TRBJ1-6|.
CASSYSGASGGSLHF
TGTGCCAGCAGTTACTCGGGGGCCTCCGGTGGGTCCCTCCACTTT
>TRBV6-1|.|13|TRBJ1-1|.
CASNNEANTEAFF
TGTGCCAGCAATAATGAAGCAAACACTGAAGCTTTCTTT
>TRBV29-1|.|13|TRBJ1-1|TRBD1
CSVDRGTNTEAFF
TGCAGCGTCGACAGGGGAACGAACACTGAAGCTTTCTTT
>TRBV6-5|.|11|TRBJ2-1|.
CASSFKWEQFF
TGTGCCAGCAGTTTCAAATGGGAGCAGTTCTTC
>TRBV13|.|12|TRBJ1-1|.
CASSLVRREAFF
TGTGCCAGCAGCTTGGTCCGGAGGGAAGCTTTCTTT
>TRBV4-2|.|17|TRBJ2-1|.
CASSQGTGNRGYNEQFF
TGTGCCAGCAGCCAAGGTACCGGGAATAGAGGCTACAATGAGCAGTTCTTC
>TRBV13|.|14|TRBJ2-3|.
CASSSPSSTDTQYF
TGTGCCAGCAGCTCACCATCTAGCACAGATACGCAGTATTTT
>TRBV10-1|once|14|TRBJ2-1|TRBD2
CASTEREGWPEQFF
TGCGCCAGCACTGAGCGGGAGGGATGGCCGGAGCAGTTCTTC
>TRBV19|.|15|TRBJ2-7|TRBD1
CASSLNRDRGNEQYF
TGTGCCAGTTCATTGAACCGGGACAGGGGAAACGAGCAGTACTTC
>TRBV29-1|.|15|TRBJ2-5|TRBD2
CSVEPPRTGGVTQYF
TGCAGCGTTGAACCCCCTCGTACCGGGGGGGTGACCCAGTACTTC
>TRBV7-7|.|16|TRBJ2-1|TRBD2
CASSSRTSGELNEQFF
TGTGCTAGCAGCTCACGGACTAGCGGAGAGCTCAATGAGCAGTTCTTC
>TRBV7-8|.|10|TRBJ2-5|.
CAGLAKTQYF
TGTGCCGGTCTAGCGAAGACCCAGTACTTC
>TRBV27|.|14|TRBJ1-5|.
CASSPGKEDQPQHF
TGTGCCAGCAGCCCTGGGAAGGAGGATCAGCCCCAGCATTTT
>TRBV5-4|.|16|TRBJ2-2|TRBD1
CASSLWGQGIWRELFF
TGTGCCAGCAGCTTGTGGGGACAGGGGATCTGGAGGGAGCTGTTTTTT
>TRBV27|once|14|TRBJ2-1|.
CASSSLDSYNEQFF
TGTGCCAGCAGTTCCTTAGATTCCTACAATGAGCAGTTCTTC
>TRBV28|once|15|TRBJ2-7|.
CASSFPPRGLYEQYF
TGTGCCAGCAGTTTCCCACCTCGGGGCCTCTACGAGCAGTACTTC
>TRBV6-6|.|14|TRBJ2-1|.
CASSHEVSGNEQFF
TGTGCCAGCAGCCACGAAGTGTCGGGGAATGAGCAGTTCTTC